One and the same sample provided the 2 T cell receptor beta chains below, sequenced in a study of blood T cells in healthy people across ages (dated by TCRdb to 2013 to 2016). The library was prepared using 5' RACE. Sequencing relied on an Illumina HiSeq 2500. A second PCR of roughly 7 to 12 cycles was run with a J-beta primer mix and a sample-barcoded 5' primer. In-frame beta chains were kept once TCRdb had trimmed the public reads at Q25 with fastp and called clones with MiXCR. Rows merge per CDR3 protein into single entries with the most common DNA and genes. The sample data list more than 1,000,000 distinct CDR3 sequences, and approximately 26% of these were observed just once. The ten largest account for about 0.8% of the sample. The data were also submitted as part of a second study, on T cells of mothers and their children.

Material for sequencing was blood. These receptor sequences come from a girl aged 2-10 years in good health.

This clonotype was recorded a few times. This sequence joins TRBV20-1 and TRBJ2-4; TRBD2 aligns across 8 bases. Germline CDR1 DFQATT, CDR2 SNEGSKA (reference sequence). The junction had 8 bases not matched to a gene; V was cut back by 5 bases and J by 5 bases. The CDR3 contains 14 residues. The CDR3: CSAYGRVDQNIQYF. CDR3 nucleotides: TGCAGTGCTTACGGGAGGGTTGACCAAAACATTCAGTACTTC.

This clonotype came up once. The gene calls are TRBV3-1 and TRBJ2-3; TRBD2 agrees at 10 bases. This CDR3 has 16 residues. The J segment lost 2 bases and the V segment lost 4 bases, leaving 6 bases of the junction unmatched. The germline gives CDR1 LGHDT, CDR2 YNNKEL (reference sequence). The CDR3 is CASSPPLAGSTDTQYF. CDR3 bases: TGTGCCAGCAGCCCCCCACTAGCGGGGTCCACAGATACGCAGTATTTT.